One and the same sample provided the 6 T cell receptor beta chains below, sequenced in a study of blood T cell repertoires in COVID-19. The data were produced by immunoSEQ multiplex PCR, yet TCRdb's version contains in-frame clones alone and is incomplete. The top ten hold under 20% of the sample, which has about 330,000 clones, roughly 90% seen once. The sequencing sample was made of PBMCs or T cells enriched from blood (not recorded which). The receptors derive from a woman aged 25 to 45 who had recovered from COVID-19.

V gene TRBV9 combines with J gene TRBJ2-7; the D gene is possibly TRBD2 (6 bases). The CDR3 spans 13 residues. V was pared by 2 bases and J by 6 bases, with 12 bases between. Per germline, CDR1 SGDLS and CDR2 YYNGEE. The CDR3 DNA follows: TGTGCCAGCAGCGTCGGGGGTTCCAGCGAGCAGTACTTC. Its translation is CASSVGGSSEQYF.

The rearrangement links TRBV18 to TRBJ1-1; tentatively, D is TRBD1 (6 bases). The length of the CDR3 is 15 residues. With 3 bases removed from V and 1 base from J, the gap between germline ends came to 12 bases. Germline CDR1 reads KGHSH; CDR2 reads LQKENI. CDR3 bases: TGTGCCAGCTCACCGAGACAGGCTCCGAACACTGAAGCTTTCTTT. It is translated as CASSPRQAPNTEAFF. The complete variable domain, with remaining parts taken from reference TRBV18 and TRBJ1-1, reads NAGVMQNPRHLVRRRGQEARLRCSPMKGHSHVYWYRQLPEEGLKFMVYLQKENIIDESGMPKERFSAEFPKEGPSILRIQQVVRGDSAAYFCASSPRQAPNTEAFFGQGTRLTVV.

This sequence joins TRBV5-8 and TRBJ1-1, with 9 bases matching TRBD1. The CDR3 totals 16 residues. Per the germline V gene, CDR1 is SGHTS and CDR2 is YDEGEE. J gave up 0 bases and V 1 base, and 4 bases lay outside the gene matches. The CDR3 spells CASSLLQGAVNTEAFF. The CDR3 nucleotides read TGTGCCAGCAGCTTGTTACAGGGGGCCGTGAACACTGAAGCTTTCTTT.

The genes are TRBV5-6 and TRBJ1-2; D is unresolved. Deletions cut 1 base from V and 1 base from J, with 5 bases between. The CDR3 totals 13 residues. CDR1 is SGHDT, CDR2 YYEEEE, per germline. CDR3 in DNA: TGTGCCAGCAGCTTGTCCGGTAACTATGGCTACACCTTC. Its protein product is CASSLSGNYGYTF.

The CDR3 reads CSVETVRRSYNEQFF. The CDR3 DNA follows: TGCAGCGTGGAGACAGTTAGGCGCTCCTACAATGAGCAGTTCTTC. The V gene is TRBV29-1, the J gene TRBJ2-1; possibly TRBD1 for D (5 bases). This CDR3 comprises 15 residues. Between the trimmed V and J ends, which lost 6 bases and 0 bases, there was a span of 15 bases. Per germline, CDR1 SQVTM and CDR2 ANQGSEA.

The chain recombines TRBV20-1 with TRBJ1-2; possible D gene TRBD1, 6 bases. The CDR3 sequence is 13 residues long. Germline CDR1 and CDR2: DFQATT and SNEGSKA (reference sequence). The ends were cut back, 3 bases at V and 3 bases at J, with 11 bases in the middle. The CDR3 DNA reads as TGCAGTGCTAGTTCCGGGACATACTATGGCTACACCTTC. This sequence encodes CSASSGTYYGYTF.